The entry below describes one TCR beta chain. No antigen is known for it. Generation of TCR cDNA used 5'RACE template switching (which added a universal primer site and UMIs). TCRdb analysed the 5' RACE reads with MiXCR anew, one entry per CDR3 protein. The profile shows some 120,000 distinct CDR3 sequences, nearly 15% of them singletons. The V end was cut by 0 bases, the J end by 7 bases, with 13 bases between. There are 15 residues in the CDR3. Germline CDR1 is MGHRA and CDR2 is YSYEKL. This sample was included in a study of T cells after yellow fever vaccination. Study-wide findings and caveats: Some clonotypes were seen in both the CD4 and the CD8 compartments. These made up a small share and likely arose from convergent recombination.

The starting material was CD8+ T cells sorted from PBMCs, obtained 5 days after the yellow fever booster vaccination. The rearrangement uses TRBV4-1 and TRBJ1-5; tentative D call: TRBD1 (5 bases). The origin of this receptor is a young man who received the YFV17D yellow fever vaccine. The CDR3 coding sequence is TGCGCCAGCAGCCAAGATAGCAGGGCTGGACAGCCCCAGCATTTT. This encodes CASSQDSRAGQPQHF.